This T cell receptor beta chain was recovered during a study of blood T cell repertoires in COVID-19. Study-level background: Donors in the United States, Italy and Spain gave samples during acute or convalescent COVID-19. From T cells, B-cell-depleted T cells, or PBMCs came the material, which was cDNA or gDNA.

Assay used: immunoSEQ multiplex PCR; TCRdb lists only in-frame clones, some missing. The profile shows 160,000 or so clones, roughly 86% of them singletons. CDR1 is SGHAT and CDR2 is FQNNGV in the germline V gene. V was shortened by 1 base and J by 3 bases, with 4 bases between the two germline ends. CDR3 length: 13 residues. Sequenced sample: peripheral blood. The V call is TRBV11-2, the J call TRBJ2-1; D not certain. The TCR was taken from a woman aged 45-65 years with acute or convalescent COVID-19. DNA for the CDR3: TGTGCCAGCAGCTTAGCTAGCTACAATGAGCAGTTCTTC. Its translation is CASSLASYNEQFF.